Listed here are 7 T cell receptor beta chains from one sample, sequenced in a study of blood T cell repertoires in COVID-19. The method was immunoSEQ multiplex PCR; TCRdb's version includes in-frame clones alone and lacks a portion of them. The repertoire holds over 60,000 clones, around nine tenths seen once, with 16% in the top ten. Sequences were obtained from peripheral blood. The receptors derive from an elderly woman with active or convalescent COVID-19.

The chain couples TRBV9 to TRBJ2-6, with D possibly matching TRBD1 (5 bases). CDR1 and CDR2 (germline): SGDLS, YYNGEE. The CDR3 has 14 residues. Deletions cut 6 bases from V and 2 bases from J, with 9 bases between. The CDR3 bases are TGTGCCAGCAACAGGATGGCTGGGGCCAACGTCCTGACTTTC. This sequence encodes CASNRMAGANVLTF. The full variable domain, with the rest looked up from reference TRBV9 and TRBJ2-6, is DSGVTQTPKHLITATGQRVTLRCSPRSGDLSVYWYQQSLDQGLQFLIQYYNGEERAKGNILERFSAQQFPDLHSELNLSSLELGDSALYFCASNRMAGANVLTFGAGSRLTVL.

V usage is TRBV6-5 and J usage is TRBJ1-6, with TRBD1 matching over 10 bases. CDR1 is MNHEY and CDR2 is SVGAGI in the germline V gene. J was trimmed by 7 bases and V by 8 bases; bases with no gene match: 2. This CDR3 spans 13 amino acids. DNA for the CDR3: TGTGCCAGCGGACAGGGGGTGAATTCACCCCTCCACTTT. Translated: CASGQGVNSPLHF.

V gene TRBV2 combines with J gene TRBJ1-2, with TRBD1 identical over 7 bases. The CDR3 extends over 13 amino acids. Germline V lookup: CDR1 SNHLY, CDR2 FYNNEI. V lost 9 bases and J lost 2; bases outside the gene matches: 6. CDR3 sequence reads: CARTGQTNYGYTF. The DNA of the CDR3 is TGTGCCAGAACGGGACAGACAAACTATGGCTACACCTTC.

The V call is TRBV5-6, the J call TRBJ2-5, with 7 positions matching TRBD1. Per germline, CDR1 SGHDT and CDR2 YYEEEE. The CDR3 is 15 residues long. The junction had 11 bases not matched to a gene; V was cut back by 4 bases and J by 5 bases. As DNA, the CDR3 is TGTGCCAGCAGCGCAGGGACAGTTGACTTGGAGACCCAGTACTTC. Residues: CASSAGTVDLETQYF.

Only a few counts were recorded for this clone. The chain uses TRBV27 and TRBJ1-6; perhaps TRBD1 as D (5 bases). V lost 6 bases and J lost 0, with 18 bases in between. Germline-derived CDR1 and CDR2 are MNHEY and SMNVEV (reference sequence). The CDR3 length is 18 residues. This chain's CDR3 is CASSPVGVGSSYNSPLHF. The CDR3 DNA follows: TGTGCCAGCAGCCCGGTAGGGGTTGGAAGCTCCTATAATTCACCCCTCCACTTT.

The chain has TRBV9 and TRBJ2-7; D not resolved. V was trimmed by 0 bases and J by 0 bases, leaving 7 bases between them. CDR3 length equals 14 residues. Germline-derived CDR1 and CDR2 are SGDLS and YYNGEE. CDR3 amino acids: CASSVGRNSYEQYF. Here the CDR3 DNA reads TGTGCCAGCAGCGTAGGCAGGAACTCCTACGAGCAGTACTTC.

The V call is TRBV12-3 or TRBV12-4, the J call TRBJ1-2; D gene uncertain. This CDR3 is built from 13 residues. The ends were cut back, 3 bases at V and 2 bases at J, with 7 bases in the middle. The CDR3 DNA reads as TGTGCCAGCAGTTTGGCCGCAAACTATGGCTACACCTTC. Protein: CASSLAANYGYTF.